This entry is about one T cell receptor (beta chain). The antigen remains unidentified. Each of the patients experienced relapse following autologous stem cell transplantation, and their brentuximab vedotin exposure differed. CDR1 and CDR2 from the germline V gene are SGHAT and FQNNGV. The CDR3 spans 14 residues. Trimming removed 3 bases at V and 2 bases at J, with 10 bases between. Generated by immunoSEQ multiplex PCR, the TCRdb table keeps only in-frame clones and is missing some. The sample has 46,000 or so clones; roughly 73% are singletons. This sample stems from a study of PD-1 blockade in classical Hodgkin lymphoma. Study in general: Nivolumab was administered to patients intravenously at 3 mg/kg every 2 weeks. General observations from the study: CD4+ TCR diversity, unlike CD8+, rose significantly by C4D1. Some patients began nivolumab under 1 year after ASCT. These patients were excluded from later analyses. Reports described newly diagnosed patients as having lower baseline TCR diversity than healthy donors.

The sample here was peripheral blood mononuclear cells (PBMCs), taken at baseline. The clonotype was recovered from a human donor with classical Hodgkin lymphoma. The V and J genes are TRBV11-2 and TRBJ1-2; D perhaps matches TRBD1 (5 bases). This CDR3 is CASSFDSANYGYTF. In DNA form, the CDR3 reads TGTGCCAGCAGCTTCGACAGCGCGAACTATGGCTACACCTTC.